This T cell receptor beta chain is from a study of blood T cells in healthy people across ages. Using a J-beta primer mix together with a sample-barcoded 5' primer, a second PCR was run for roughly 7 to 11 cycles. One entry per CDR3 protein results from TCRdb running MiXCR on the 5' RACE reads. The sample shows about 1.5 million distinct CDR3 sequences, roughly 45% of them seen only once. To note about this clonotype: The antigen remains undetermined.

Findings and caveats of the study: Higher diversity, along with more naive CD4+ cells, distinguished long-lived donors from aged donors. Bulk PBMC profiling left naive and antigen-experienced comparisons inconclusive. Among T cells, TCR beta diversity per million cells dropped roughly linearly as age rose.

This CDR3 spans 16 amino acids. V was trimmed by 0 bases and J by 6 bases, leaving 15 bases between them. From germline, CDR1 is LNHNV and CDR2 YYDKDF (reference sequence). Donors each provided roughly 11 milliliters of peripheral blood. Sequencing used blood. The V and J genes are TRBV15 and TRBJ2-1; unclear D gene. The TCR comes from a woman in her late teens or twenties in good health. The CDR3, as DNA: TGTGCCACCAGCAGAGATCCTATAGGGTCGATCAATGAGCAGTTCTTC. As protein: CATSRDPIGSINEQFF.